This note documents a single TCR beta chain sequence. Its specificity is unknown. TCR sequencing used cDNA made by reverse transcription of extracted RNA. Libraries were prepared by immunoSEQ multiplex PCR; TCRdb keeps only in-frame clonotypes and omits some of them. The data hold tens of thousands of clones, with around 42% observed a single time. This entry belongs to a study of CD8+ T cells in alopecia areata. Whole-study results and caveats: Scalp clonality decreased significantly with tofacitinib, and so did expanded CD8+ clones among the top 100. Clonality in lesional scalp, especially alopecia totalis/universalis, exceeded that of normal scalp.

V was clipped by 2 bases and J by 3 bases, with 26 bases between them. Per the germline V gene, CDR1 is SGDLS and CDR2 is YYNGEE. The CDR3 consists of 19 residues. Treatment meaning: oral pan-JAK inhibitor, 5-10 mg twice daily. Collected material from alopecia areata patients comprised lesional scalp punch biopsies and peripheral blood. The receptor comes from a human donor with alopecia areata. The specimen comprised CD8+ T cells sorted from blood, sampled at roughly week 36, from a patient treated with tofacitinib. The chain links TRBV9 to TRBJ1-1; the D is unclear. For the CDR3, the DNA is TGTGCCAGCAGCGTCGGGTCCGTGATCGACCACCCCACTCACACTGAAGCTTTCTTT. It encodes CASSVGSVIDHPTHTEAFF.